Each of the 5 T cell receptor beta chains below was sequenced from the same sample in a study of patients and donors after allogeneic stem cell transplantation. Each CDR3 protein is one row after TCRdb ran MiXCR on the RT-PCR reads. The repertoire holds about 960,000 distinct CDR3 sequences, around 17% seen once, with 6% in the top ten. The sample comprised blood, either unsorted or a sorted T cell fraction (not recorded which). The receptors shown here come from a human donor who was either an allogeneic HSCT recipient or a stem cell or donor lymphocyte infusion donor (not recorded which). It is not recorded whose cells these are; they may come from a transplant donor.

The rearrangement joins TRBV11-1 to TRBJ2-4; the match to TRBD1 covers 11 bases. The J segment lost 0 bases and the V segment lost 4 bases, leaving 14 bases of the junction unmatched. Looked up from germline, CDR1 is SGHAT and CDR2 is FQDESV (reference sequence). The CDR3 is 20 residues long. The CDR3 DNA is TGTGCCAGCAGCTCCCTCAGGACAGGGGGCTCTATCCTAGCCAAAAACATTCAGTACTTC. Encoded protein: CASSSLRTGGSILAKNIQYF. The full variable domain, with the rest looked up from reference TRBV11-1 and TRBJ2-4, is EAEVAQSPRYKITEKSQAVAFWCDPISGHATLYWYRQILGQGPELLVQFQDESVVDDSQLPKDRFSAERLKGVDSTLKIQPAELGDSAMYLCASSSLRTGGSILAKNIQYFGAGTRLSVL.

This clonotype occurred a few times. V gene TRBV9 combines with J gene TRBJ1-1; a possible D gene is TRBD1 (5 bases). The V end lost 0 bases, the J end lost 4 bases, and 13 bases lay between the germline ends. This CDR3 has 15 residues. Germline V CDR1 and CDR2: SGDLS, YYNGEE. The CDR3 region is CASSVALGGGTEAFF. The DNA of the CDR3 is TGTGCCAGCAGCGTAGCTTTGGGGGGAGGCACTGAAGCTTTCTTT. Variable domain in full (rest from reference TRBV9 and TRBJ1-1): DSGVTQTPKHLITATGQRVTLRCSPRSGDLSVYWYQQSLDQGLQFLIQYYNGEERAKGNILERFSAQQFPDLHSELNLSSLELGDSALYFCASSVALGGGTEAFFGQGTRLTVV.

V is TRBV24-1 and J is TRBJ2-5, with 10 bases identical to TRBD2. The V segment lost 4 bases and the J segment 0 bases; nucleotides outside the gene matches: 4. The germline V gene encodes CDR1 KGHDR and CDR2 SFDVKD. The CDR3 has 16 residues. The CDR3 here is CATSDYGTSDQETQYF. CDR3 nucleotide sequence: TGTGCCACCAGTGACTATGGGACTAGCGACCAAGAGACCCAGTACTTC.

This clonotype was found a few times. The rearrangement uses TRBV20-1 and TRBJ1-3, with D hard to call. There are 13 residues in the CDR3. V was clipped by 7 bases and J by 1 base, with 11 bases between them. Germline CDR1 and CDR2: DFQATT and SNEGSKA (reference sequence). The CDR3 DNA reads as TGCAGTGTCCCCCCGCCGTCTGGAAACACCATATATTTT. The encoded protein is CSVPPPSGNTIYF.

This sequence joins TRBV20-1 and TRBJ1-2; 8 bases fit TRBD1. The CDR3 is made up of 14 amino acids. J lost 3 bases, V lost 3 bases, and 6 bases had no gene match. Germline CDR1 and CDR2: DFQATT and SNEGSKA (reference sequence). The CDR3: CSASQGANDYGYTF. CDR3 nucleotide sequence: TGCAGTGCTAGCCAGGGGGCAAACGACTATGGCTACACCTTC.